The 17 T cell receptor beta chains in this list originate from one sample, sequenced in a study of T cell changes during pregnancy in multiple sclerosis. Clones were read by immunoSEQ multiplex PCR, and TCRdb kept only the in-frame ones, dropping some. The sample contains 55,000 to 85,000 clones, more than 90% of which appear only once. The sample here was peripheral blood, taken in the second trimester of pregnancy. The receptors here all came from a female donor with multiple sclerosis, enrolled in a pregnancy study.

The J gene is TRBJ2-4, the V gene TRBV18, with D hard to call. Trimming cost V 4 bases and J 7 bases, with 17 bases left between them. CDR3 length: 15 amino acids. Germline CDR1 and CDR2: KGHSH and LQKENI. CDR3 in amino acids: CASSLSVRSYNIQYF. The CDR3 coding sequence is TGTGCCAGCTCACTATCTGTCAGGTCGTATAACATTCAGTACTTC.

In DNA form, the CDR3 reads TGCGCCAGCAGCCAAGATCTTTCCCCATGGACAGGAAATAATGAAAAACTGTTTTTT. It yields the protein CASSQDLSPWTGNNEKLFF. The chain employs TRBV4-3 and TRBJ1-4, with 7 bases lining up with TRBD1. CDR3 size: 19 residues. Germline CDR1 LGHNA, CDR2 YSLEER. The junction had 14 bases not matched to a gene; V was cut back by 0 bases and J by 4 bases.

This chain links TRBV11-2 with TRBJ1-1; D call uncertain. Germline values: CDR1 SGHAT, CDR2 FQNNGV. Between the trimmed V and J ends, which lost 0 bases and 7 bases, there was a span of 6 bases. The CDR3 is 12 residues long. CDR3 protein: CASSLDTSEAFF. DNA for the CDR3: TGTGCCAGCAGCTTAGACACCAGTGAAGCTTTCTTT.

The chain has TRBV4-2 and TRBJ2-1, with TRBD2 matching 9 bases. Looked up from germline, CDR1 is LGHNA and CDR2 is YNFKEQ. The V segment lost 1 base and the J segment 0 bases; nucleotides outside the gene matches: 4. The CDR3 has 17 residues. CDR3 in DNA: TGTGCCAGCAGCCAAGGGAGTAGCGGGGGCTCCTACAATGAGCAGTTCTTC. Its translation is CASSQGSSGGSYNEQFF.

CDR3 sequence: CASSESPWTGAEATQYF. In nucleotides, the CDR3 is TGTGCCAGCAGTGAATCTCCCTGGACAGGGGCTGAAGCGACCCAGTACTTC. The chain carries TRBV25-1 and TRBJ2-5, with TRBD1 matching 9 bases. Germline V gives CDR1 MGHDK, CDR2 SYGVNS. This CDR3 is 17 amino acids long. With 1 base clipped from V and 7 bases from J, the junction kept 13 bases outside the gene matches. Based on the CDR3 plus reference TRBV25-1 and TRBJ2-5, the full variable domain is EADIYQTPRYLVIGTGKKITLECSQTMGHDKMYWYQQDPGMELHLIHYSYGVNSTEKGDLSSESTVSRIRTEHFPLTLESARPSHTSQYLCASSESPWTGAEATQYFGPGTRLLVL.

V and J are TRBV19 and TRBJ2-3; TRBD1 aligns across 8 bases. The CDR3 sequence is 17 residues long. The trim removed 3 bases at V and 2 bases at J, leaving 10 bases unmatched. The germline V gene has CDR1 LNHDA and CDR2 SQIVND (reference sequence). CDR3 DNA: TGTGCCAGTAGTATTTGGGGACAGGACAACTCCACAGATACGCAGTATTTT. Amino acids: CASSIWGQDNSTDTQYF.

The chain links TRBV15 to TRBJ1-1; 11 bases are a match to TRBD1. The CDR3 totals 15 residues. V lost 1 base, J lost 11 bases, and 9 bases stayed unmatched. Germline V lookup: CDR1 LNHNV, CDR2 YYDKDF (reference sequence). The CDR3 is CATSRARDRGVSAFF. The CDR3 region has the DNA TGTGCCACCAGCAGAGCCCGGGACAGGGGGGTCTCTGCTTTCTTT.

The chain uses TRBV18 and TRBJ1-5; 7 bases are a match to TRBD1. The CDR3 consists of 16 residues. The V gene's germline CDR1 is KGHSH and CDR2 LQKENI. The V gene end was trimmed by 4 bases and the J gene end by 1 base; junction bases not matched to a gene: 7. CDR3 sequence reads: CASSLTTGLSNQPQHF. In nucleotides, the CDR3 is TGTGCCAGCTCACTCACGACAGGGCTGAGCAATCAGCCCCAGCATTTT. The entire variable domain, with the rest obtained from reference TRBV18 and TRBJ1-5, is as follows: NAGVMQNPRHLVRRRGQEARLRCSPMKGHSHVYWYRQLPEEGLKFMVYLQKENIIDESGMPKERFSAEFPKEGPSILRIQQVVRGDSAAYFCASSLTTGLSNQPQHFGDGTRLSIL.

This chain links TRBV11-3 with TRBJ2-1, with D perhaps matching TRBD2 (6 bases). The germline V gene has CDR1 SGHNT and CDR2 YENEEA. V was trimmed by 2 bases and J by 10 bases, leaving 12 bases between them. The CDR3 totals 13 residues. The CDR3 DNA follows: TGTGCCAGCAGCTTAATGCTGGGGGGAGAGCAGTTCTTC. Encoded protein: CASSLMLGGEQFF.

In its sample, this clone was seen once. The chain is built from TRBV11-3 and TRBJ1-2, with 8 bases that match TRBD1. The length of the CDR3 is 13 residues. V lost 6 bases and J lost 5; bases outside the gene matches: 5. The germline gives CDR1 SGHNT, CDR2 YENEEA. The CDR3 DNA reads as TGTGCCAGCAGTCCGACAGGGGTTTATGGCTACACCTTC. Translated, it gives CASSPTGVYGYTF.

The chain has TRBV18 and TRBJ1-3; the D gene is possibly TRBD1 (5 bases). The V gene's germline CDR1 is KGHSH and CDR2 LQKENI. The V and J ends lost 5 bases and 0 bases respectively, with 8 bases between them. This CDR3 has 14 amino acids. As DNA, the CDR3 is TGTGCCAGCTCATCAGGGTCCTCTGGAAACACCATATATTTT. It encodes CASSSGSSGNTIYF.

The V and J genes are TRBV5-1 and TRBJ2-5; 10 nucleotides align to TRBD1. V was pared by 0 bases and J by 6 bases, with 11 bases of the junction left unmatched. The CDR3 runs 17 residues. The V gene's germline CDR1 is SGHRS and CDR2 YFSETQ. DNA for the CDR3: TGCGCCAGCAGCTTGGCCTCCGGGACAGGGGTCGGGCAGACCCAGTACTTC. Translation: CASSLASGTGVGQTQYF.

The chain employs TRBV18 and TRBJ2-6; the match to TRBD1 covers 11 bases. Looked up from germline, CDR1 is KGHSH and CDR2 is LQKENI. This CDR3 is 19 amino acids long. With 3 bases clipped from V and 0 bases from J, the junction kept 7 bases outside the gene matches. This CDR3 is CASSPSWTGGVSGANVLTF. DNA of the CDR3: TGTGCCAGCTCACCGTCCTGGACAGGGGGCGTCTCTGGGGCCAACGTCCTGACTTTC.

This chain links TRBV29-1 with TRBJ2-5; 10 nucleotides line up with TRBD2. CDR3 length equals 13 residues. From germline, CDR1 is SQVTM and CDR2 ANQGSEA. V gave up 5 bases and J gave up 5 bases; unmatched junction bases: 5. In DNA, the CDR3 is TGCAGCGTTATAACTAGCGGGACGGAGACCCAGTACTTC. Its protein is CSVITSGTETQYF.

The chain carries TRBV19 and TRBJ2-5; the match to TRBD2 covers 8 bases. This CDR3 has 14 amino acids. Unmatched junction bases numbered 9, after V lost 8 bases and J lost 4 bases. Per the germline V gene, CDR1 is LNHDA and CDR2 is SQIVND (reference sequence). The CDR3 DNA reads TGTGCCAGTCGTAGAGCGGGAGTCGGAGAGACCCAGTACTTC. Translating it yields CASRRAGVGETQYF.

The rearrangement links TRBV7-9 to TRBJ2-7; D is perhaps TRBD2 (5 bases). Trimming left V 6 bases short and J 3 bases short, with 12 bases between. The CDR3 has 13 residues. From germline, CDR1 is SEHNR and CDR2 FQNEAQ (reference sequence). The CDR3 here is CASRKDGNYEQYF. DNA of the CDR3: TGTGCCAGCAGGAAGGACGGGAACTACGAGCAGTACTTC.

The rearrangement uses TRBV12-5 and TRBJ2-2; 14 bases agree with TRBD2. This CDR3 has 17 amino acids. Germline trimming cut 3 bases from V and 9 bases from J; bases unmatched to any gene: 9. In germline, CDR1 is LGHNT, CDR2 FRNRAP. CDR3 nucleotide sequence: TGTGCTAGTGGTTTCCTCCCCGGGACTAGCGGGGGTAGGGAGCTGTTTTTT. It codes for CASGFLPGTSGGRELFF.